The sequence of this T cell receptor (beta chain) was determined in a study of blood T cell repertoires in COVID-19. Study context: Specimens from acute and convalescent COVID-19 originated in the United States, Italy and Spain. Nucleic acid was either cDNA or gDNA, and it came from T cells, B-cell-depleted T cells, or PBMCs.

With 3 bases removed from V and 3 bases from J, the gap between germline ends came to 9 bases. The CDR3 extends over 13 amino acids. CDR1 and CDR2 from the germline V gene are LNHDA and SQIVND (reference sequence). Authors' methods: Estimation of nucleated cell counts relied on the amplification of reference gene primers. Generated by immunoSEQ multiplex PCR, the TCRdb table keeps only in-frame clones and is missing some. The DNA was the basis for D and trimming; V, J and clone size are from that table. Of approximately 110,000 clones listed, about 83% are singletons. The chain employs TRBV19 and TRBJ2-7; the D is unclear. The sequence came from a human donor in a cohort sampled during active COVID-19. Source material: peripheral blood. The CDR3 spells CASSMYLNYEQYF. In DNA form, the CDR3 reads TGTGCCAGTAGTATGTACTTAAACTACGAGCAGTACTTC.